The clone carrying this T cell receptor beta chain was counted only a few times. Its matching antigen is unknown. These data originate in a study of response to subunit inactivated influenza vaccine. The study's findings and limits: Every seasonal influenza vaccination brings in few new T cells, the authors suggested.

TCRdb re-derived calls from the RT-PCR reads in MiXCR, one entry per CDR3 protein. The sample shows hundreds of thousands of distinct CDR3 sequences, about 15% of them seen only once. The origin of this receptor is a man aged 45-65 years who received an inactivated influenza vaccine. Source: PBMCs from blood, taken 14 days before vaccination.

The CDR3 nucleotides read TGTGCCACCAGCAGAGTTCGGGTACAGGGATTGGATGAGCAGTTCTTC. Translating it yields CATSRVRVQGLDEQFF. The J gene is TRBJ2-1, the V gene TRBV15; D might be TRBD1 (6 bases). The ends were cut back, 1 base at V and 8 bases at J, with 18 bases in the middle. In germline, CDR1 is LNHNV, CDR2 YYDKDF (reference sequence). This CDR3 spans 16 amino acids.